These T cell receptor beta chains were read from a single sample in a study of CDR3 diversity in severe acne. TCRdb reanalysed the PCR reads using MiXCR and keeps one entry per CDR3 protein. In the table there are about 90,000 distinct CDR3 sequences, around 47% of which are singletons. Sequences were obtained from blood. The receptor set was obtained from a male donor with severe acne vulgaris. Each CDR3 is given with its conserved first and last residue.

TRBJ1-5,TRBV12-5,CASGLVLGEAIQPQHF
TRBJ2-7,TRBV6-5,CASSYGTSGYEQYF
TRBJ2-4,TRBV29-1,CSGKGKGARDIQYF
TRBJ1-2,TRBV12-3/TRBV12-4,CASSSDLDGYTF
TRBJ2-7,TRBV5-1,CASSLLAESYEQYF
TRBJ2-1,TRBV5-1,CASSFATGDYIEQFF
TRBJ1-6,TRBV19,CASSIRGSPLHF
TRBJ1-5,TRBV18,CASSPNLYSNQPQHF
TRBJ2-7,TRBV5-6,CASSYGAGSGYEQYF
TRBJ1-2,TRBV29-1,CSVEQLAGRDRPNYGYTF
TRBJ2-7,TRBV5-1,CASSPGLVYEQYF
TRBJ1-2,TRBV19,CASSMDLDYGYTF
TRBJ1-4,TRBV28,CASHGRLGGEKLFF
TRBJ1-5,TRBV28,CASLDGGAGNQPQHF
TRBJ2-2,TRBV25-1,CASSIGWELFF
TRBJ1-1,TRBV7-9,CASSKSQGQAFF